This is a list of T cell receptor beta chains from one sample in a study of T cells after yellow fever vaccination. From the 5' RACE reads, TCRdb called clonotypes with MiXCR, one entry per CDR3 protein. Of under 50,000 distinct CDR3 sequences listed, just under 6.5% are singletons. The sample consisted of PBMCs, either bulk or a sorted T-cell subset (CD4+, CD8+, memory, or dextramer-sorted; not recorded which), taken 45 days after the yellow fever booster vaccination. The receptors shown here come from a man in his thirties or forties who received the YFV17D yellow fever vaccine. The CDR3 runs from the conserved cysteine through the conserved F or W. The D gene is left open where the match is weak. Rows may omit the clone size; those that give it use once, few, many or a size class.

TRBJ2-6	.	.	TRBV10-3	CAISETGSSGANVLTF	TGTGCCATCAGTGAGACAGGGAGCTCTGGGGCCAACGTCCTGACTTTC
TRBJ2-1	TRBD2	.	TRBV7-2	CASSAAGTKPYNEQFF	TGTGCCAGCAGCGCTGCCGGGACTAAGCCTTACAATGAGCAGTTCTTC
TRBJ2-5	TRBD2	many	TRBV5-1	CASSPDPTSGRKETQYF	TGCGCCAGCAGCCCCGATCCGACTAGCGGGAGAAAGGAGACCCAGTACTTC
TRBJ2-2	.	.	TRBV12-3/TRBV12-4	CASSSGRDRELFF	TGTGCCAGCAGTTCGGGACGGGATCGGGAGCTGTTTTTT
TRBJ2-3	.	many	TRBV29-1	CSVEERVDTQYF	TGCAGCGTTGAGGAGCGGGTTGATACGCAGTATTTT
TRBJ2-3	.	many	TRBV5-1	CASSDRSTDTQYF	TGCGCCAGCAGTGACAGGAGCACAGATACGCAGTATTTT
TRBJ2-2	.	many	TRBV15	CATSRDLGNTGELFF	TGTGCCACCAGCAGAGATCTGGGGAACACCGGGGAGCTGTTTTTT
TRBJ2-1	TRBD2	.	TRBV6-2/TRBV6-3	CASSYGTSGHNEQFF	TGTGCCAGCAGTTACGGGACTAGCGGACACAATGAGCAGTTCTTC
TRBJ2-2	TRBD2	many	TRBV5-6	CASSPGLAGSGELFF	TGTGCCAGCAGCCCGGGACTAGCGGGCTCCGGGGAGCTGTTTTTT
TRBJ2-3	TRBD2	few	TRBV4-2	CASSQAPSGGFDTQYF	TGTGCCAGCAGCCAAGCGCCTAGCGGTGGTTTCGATACGCAGTATTTT
TRBJ2-6	.	.	TRBV18	CASSPYLTAGGANVLTF	TGTGCCAGCTCCCCCTACCTAACGGCGGGTGGGGCCAACGTCCTGACTTTC
TRBJ2-7	.	.	TRBV6-6	CASRLDYYEQYF	TGTGCCAGCAGATTGGACTACTACGAGCAGTACTTC
TRBJ2-1	TRBD2	many	TRBV28	CASTLSGSSYNEQFF	TGTGCCAGCACCCTTAGCGGGAGCTCCTACAATGAGCAGTTCTTC
TRBJ1-5	TRBD1	many	TRBV5-5	CASSEATGGHQPQHF	TGTGCCAGCAGCGAGGCGACAGGGGGTCATCAGCCCCAGCATTTT
TRBJ2-5	.	few	TRBV4-2	CASSPGPEQETQYF	TGTGCCAGCAGCCCAGGTCCAGAACAAGAGACCCAGTACTTC
TRBJ1-1	.	many	TRBV20-1	CSAIVMETEAFF	TGCAGTGCTATAGTAATGGAGACTGAAGCTTTCTTT
TRBJ2-3	.	.	TRBV20-1	CSASKPGTDTQYF	TGCAGTGCTTCAAAACCGGGCACAGATACGCAGTATTTT
TRBJ1-6	TRBD1	few	TRBV6-2/TRBV6-3	CASSYYRQGASPLHF	TGTGCCAGCAGTTACTATCGCCAGGGGGCTTCACCCCTCCACTTT
TRBJ2-1	.	.	TRBV11-2	CVSSLEGRVYYNEQFF	TGTGTCAGCAGCTTAGAGGGCAGGGTATACTACAATGAGCAGTTCTTC
TRBJ2-1	.	few	TRBV6-2/TRBV6-3	CAGEAQIRVDNEQFF	TGTGCCGGCGAGGCCCAAATAAGGGTTGACAATGAGCAGTTCTTC
TRBJ1-5	TRBD1	many	TRBV7-2	CASSFRYQGGNQPQHF	TGTGCCAGCAGCTTTCGGTATCAGGGGGGCAATCAGCCCCAGCATTTT
TRBJ2-2	.	many	TRBV3-1	CASSPWAADPLFF	TGTGCCAGCAGCCCCTGGGCGGCCGATCCGCTGTTTTTT
TRBJ1-2	TRBD1	.	TRBV10-3	CAIGAWTGGYTF	TGTGCCATCGGGGCTTGGACAGGTGGCTACACCTTC
TRBJ2-7	TRBD1	.	TRBV6-5	CASSFRDRGTYEQYF	TGTGCCAGCAGTTTCCGGGACAGGGGAACCTACGAGCAGTACTTC
TRBJ2-4	TRBD2	many	TRBV30	CAGTSGKNIQYF	TGTGCCGGGACTAGCGGTAAAAACATTCAGTACTTC
TRBJ2-7	.	many	TRBV7-9	CASSSGQTFSYEQYF	TGTGCCAGCAGCTCAGGACAGACCTTTTCCTACGAGCAGTACTTC
TRBJ1-1	TRBD1	few	TRBV20-1	CSSSTGATNTEAFF	TGCAGTTCTTCTACAGGGGCGACGAACACTGAAGCTTTCTTT
TRBJ2-5	TRBD1	many	TRBV5-1	CASSLVDRVQTQYF	TGCGCCAGCAGCTTGGTAGACAGGGTGCAGACCCAGTACTTC
TRBJ2-2	.	many	TRBV10-3	CAISGAGPSNTGELFF	TGTGCCATCTCAGGCGCGGGACCGTCGAACACCGGGGAGCTGTTTTTT
TRBJ2-2	TRBD2	few	TRBV7-2	CASSLVAGVPGELFF	TGTGCCAGCAGCTTAGTCGCGGGAGTCCCCGGGGAGCTGTTTTTT
TRBJ2-7	TRBD1	many	TRBV19	CASRPQGARNEQYF	TGTGCCAGTAGACCACAGGGGGCGCGGAACGAGCAGTACTTC
TRBJ2-1	TRBD2	.	TRBV6-2/TRBV6-3	CASRSGLAGMYNEQFF	TGTGCCAGCAGGAGCGGACTAGCGGGAATGTACAATGAGCAGTTCTTC
TRBJ1-1	TRBD1	many	TRBV2	CASRTGGNTEAFF	TGTGCCAGTCGGACAGGGGGCAACACTGAAGCTTTCTTT
TRBJ2-7	.	few	TRBV27	CASRPRDPAYEQYF	TGTGCCAGCAGGCCCCGGGACCCAGCCTACGAGCAGTACTTC
TRBJ2-5	.	many	TRBV7-2	CASSLQETQYF	TGTGCCAGCAGTCTTCAGGAGACCCAGTACTTC
TRBJ1-5	.	many	TRBV4-3	CASSQDSGVGQPQHF	TGCGCCAGCAGCCAAGATTCCGGGGTGGGGCAGCCCCAGCATTTT
TRBJ2-3	.	many	TRBV7-2	CASTRVGATDTQYF	TGTGCCAGCACCCGGGTTGGGGCCACAGATACGCAGTATTTT
TRBJ2-2	.	few	TRBV20-1	CSARPGTVLPGELFF	TGCAGTGCTCGACCCGGTACAGTTCTACCCGGGGAGCTGTTTTTT
TRBJ2-7	TRBD1	many	TRBV7-2	CASSLSQGAPYEQYF	TGTGCCAGCAGCTTGTCCCAGGGGGCTCCCTACGAGCAGTACTTC
TRBJ2-7	TRBD2	many	TRBV20-1	CSVPSSGRGSYEQYF	TGCAGTGTTCCCTCTAGCGGGAGGGGCTCCTACGAGCAGTACTTC
TRBJ2-7	.	few	TRBV12-3/TRBV12-4	CASSPGFGYEQYF	TGTGCCAGCAGCCCAGGGTTTGGCTACGAGCAGTACTTC
TRBJ2-7	TRBD1	many	TRBV12-3/TRBV12-4	CASTTRGQDYEQYF	TGTGCCAGCACCACCCGAGGACAGGACTACGAGCAGTACTTC
TRBJ2-7	TRBD2	many	TRBV5-1	CASSRTRYEQYF	TGCGCCAGCAGCAGGACTAGATACGAGCAGTACTTC
TRBJ2-3	.	many	TRBV12-3/TRBV12-4	CASSFLTSDTQYF	TGTGCCAGCAGTTTTCTTACGTCGGATACGCAGTATTTT
TRBJ2-4	.	many	TRBV2	CASKNRAPRGKNIQYF	TGTGCCAGCAAAAACCGGGCCCCTCGTGGCAAAAACATTCAGTACTTC
TRBJ1-3	.	few	TRBV20-1	CSARQSSGNTIYF	TGCAGTGCTAGACAGAGCTCTGGAAACACCATATATTTT
TRBJ2-2	TRBD1	many	TRBV6-5	CASSSPGQGLTGELFF	TGTGCCAGCAGTTCGCCCGGACAGGGTTTAACCGGGGAGCTGTTTTTT
TRBJ1-3	.	.	TRBV7-6	CASSLEQAHSGNTIYF	TGTGCCAGCAGCTTAGAACAGGCGCACTCTGGAAACACCATATATTTT
TRBJ2-3	.	many	TRBV4-2	CASSQGGAGDTQYF	TGTGCCAGCAGCCAAGGCGGGGCTGGGGATACGCAGTATTTT
TRBJ2-3	TRBD1	many	TRBV20-1	CSADYRGDTQYF	TGCAGTGCAGACTACAGGGGCGATACGCAGTATTTT
TRBJ1-1	.	many	TRBV30	CAWKGGREAFF	TGTGCCTGGAAGGGGGGGCGCGAAGCTTTCTTT
TRBJ2-3	TRBD2	many	TRBV20-1	CSALAGGRTDTQYF	TGCAGTGCTTTAGCGGGAGGACGCACAGATACGCAGTATTTT
TRBJ2-1	.	many	TRBV5-1	CASRLSPEFEQFF	TGCGCCAGCCGCCTCTCCCCCGAGTTTGAGCAGTTCTTC
TRBJ2-5	.	many	TRBV4-3	CASSQVGWSQETQYF	TGCGCCAGCAGCCAAGTAGGGTGGTCTCAAGAGACCCAGTACTTC
TRBJ2-1	.	.	TRBV4-2	CASSQVPGVEQFF	TGTGCCAGCAGCCAAGTCCCAGGAGTTGAGCAGTTCTTC
TRBJ2-5	.	.	TRBV20-1	CSAIRTIQETQYF	TGCAGTGCTATCCGGACTATCCAAGAGACCCAGTACTTC
TRBJ1-1	.	.	TRBV20-1	CSAIVFGKTEAFF	TGCAGTGCTATTGTTTTTGGGAAAACTGAAGCTTTCTTT